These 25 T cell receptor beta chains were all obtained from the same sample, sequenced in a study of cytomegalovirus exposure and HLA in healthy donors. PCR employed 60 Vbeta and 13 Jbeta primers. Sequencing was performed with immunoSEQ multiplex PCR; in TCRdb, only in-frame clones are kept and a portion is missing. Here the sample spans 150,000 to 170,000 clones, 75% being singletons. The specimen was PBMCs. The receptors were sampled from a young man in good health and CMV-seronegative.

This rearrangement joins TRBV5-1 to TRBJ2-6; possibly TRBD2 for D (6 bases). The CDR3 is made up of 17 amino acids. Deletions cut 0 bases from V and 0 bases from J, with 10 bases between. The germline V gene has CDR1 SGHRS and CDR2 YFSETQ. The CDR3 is CASSLGGRLSGANVLTF. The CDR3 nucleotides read TGCGCCAGCAGCTTGGGTGGGAGGCTCTCTGGGGCCAACGTCCTGACTTTC.

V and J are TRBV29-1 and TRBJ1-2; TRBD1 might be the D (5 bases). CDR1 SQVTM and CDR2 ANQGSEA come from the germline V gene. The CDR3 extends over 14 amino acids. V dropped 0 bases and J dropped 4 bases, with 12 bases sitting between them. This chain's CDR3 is CSVEEGGVSYGYTF. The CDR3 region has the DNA TGCAGCGTTGAAGAAGGAGGGGTGAGCTATGGCTACACCTTC.

DNA of the CDR3: TGTGCCAGCAGTACAACAGGGTACGAGCAGTACTTC. As protein: CASSTTGYEQYF. The rearrangement joins TRBV6-1 to TRBJ2-7; maybe TRBD1 (6 bases). The germline gives CDR1 MNHNS, CDR2 SASEGT. The length of the CDR3 is 12 residues. V gave up 5 bases and J gave up 4 bases, with 9 bases separating them.

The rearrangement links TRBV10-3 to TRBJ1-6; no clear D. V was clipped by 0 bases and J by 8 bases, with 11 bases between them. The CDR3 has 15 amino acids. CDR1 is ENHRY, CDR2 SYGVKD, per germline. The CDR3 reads CAISESAAAYSPLHF. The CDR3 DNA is TGTGCCATCAGTGAGTCAGCGGCAGCCTATTCACCCCTCCACTTT.

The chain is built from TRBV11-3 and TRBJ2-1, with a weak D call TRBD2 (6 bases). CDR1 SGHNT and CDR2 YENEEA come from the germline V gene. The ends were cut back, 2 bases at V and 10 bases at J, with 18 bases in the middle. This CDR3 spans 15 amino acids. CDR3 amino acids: CASSLRGSLLGEQFF. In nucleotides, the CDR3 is TGTGCCAGCAGCTTACGGGGGAGTCTATTGGGGGAGCAGTTCTTC.

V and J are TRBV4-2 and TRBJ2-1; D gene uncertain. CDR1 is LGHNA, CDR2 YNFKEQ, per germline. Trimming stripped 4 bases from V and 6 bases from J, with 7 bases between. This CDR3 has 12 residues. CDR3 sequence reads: CASSPSGNEQFF. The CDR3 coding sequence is TGTGCCAGCAGCCCTAGTGGCAATGAGCAGTTCTTC.

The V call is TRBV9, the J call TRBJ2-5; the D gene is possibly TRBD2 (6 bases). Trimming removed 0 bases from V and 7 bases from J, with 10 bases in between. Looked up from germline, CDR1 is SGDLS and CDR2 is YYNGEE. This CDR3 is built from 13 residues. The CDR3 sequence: CASSVAEGGTQYF. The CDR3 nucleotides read TGTGCCAGCAGCGTAGCCGAGGGAGGGACCCAGTACTTC.

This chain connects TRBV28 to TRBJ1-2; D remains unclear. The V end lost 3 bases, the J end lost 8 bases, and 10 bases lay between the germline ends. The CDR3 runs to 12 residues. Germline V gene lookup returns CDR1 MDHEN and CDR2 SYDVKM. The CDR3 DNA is TGTGCCAGCAGTTTTGGTCGGGTAGGCTACACCTTC. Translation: CASSFGRVGYTF.

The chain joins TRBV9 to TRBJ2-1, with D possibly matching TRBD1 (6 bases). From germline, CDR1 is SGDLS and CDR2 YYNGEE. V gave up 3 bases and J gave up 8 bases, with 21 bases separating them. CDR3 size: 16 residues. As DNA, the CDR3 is TGTGCCAGCAGCGCCAGGGGAATCATCCTTAGGGATGAGCAGTTCTTC. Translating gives CASSARGIILRDEQFF.

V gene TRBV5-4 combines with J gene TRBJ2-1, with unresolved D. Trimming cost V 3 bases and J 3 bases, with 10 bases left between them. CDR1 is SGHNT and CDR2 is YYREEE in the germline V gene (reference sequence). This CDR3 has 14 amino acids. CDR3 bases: TGTGCCAGCAGCTCCGGAAGGAGCTACAATGAGCAGTTCTTC. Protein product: CASSSGRSYNEQFF.

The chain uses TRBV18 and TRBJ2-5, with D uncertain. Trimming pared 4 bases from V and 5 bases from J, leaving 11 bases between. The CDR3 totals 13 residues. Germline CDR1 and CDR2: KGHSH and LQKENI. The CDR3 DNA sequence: TGTGCCAGCTCACGAGGTCAGATGGAGACCCAGTACTTC. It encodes CASSRGQMETQYF.

CDR3 bases: TGTGCCAGCAGCTACCGGGACACTGAAGCTTTCTTT. This sequence encodes CASSYRDTEAFF. V gene TRBV7-9 combines with J gene TRBJ1-1; no firm D call. V was cut by 4 bases and J by 3 bases, with 6 bases left in between. This CDR3 has 12 amino acids. Germline V lookup: CDR1 SEHNR, CDR2 FQNEAQ (reference sequence).

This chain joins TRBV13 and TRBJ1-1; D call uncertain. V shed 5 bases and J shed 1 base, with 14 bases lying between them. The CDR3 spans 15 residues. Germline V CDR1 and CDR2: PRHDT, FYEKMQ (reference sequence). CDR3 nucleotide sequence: TGTGCCAGCAGCCCCCCCCGGGCGGGGAACACTGAAGCTTTCTTT. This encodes CASSPPRAGNTEAFF.

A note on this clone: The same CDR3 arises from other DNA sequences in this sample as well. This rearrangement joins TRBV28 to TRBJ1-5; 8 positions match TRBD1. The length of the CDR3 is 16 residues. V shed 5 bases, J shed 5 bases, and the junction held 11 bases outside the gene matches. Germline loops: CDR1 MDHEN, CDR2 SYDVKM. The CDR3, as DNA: TGTGCCAGCAGTGAAGCACAGGGGGGGTTCGATCAGCCCCAGCATTTT. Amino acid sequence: CASSEAQGGFDQPQHF. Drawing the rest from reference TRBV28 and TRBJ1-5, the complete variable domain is DVKVTQSSRYLVKRTGEKVFLECVQDMDHENMFWYRQDPGLGLRLIYFSYDVKMKEKGDIPEGYSVSREKKERFSLILESASTNQTSMYLCASSEAQGGFDQPQHFGDGTRLSIL.

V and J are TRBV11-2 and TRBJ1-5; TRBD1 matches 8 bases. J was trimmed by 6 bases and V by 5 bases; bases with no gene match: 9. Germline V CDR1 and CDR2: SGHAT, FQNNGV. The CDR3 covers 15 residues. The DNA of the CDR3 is TGTGCCAGCAGCCTTTTGGACAGGGACGGTCAGCCCCAGCATTTT. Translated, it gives CASSLLDRDGQPQHF.

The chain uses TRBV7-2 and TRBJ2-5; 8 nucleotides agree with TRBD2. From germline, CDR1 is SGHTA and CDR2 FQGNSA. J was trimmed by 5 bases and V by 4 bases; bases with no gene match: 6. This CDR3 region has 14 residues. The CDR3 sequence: CASSSRGGGETQYF. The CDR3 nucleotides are TGTGCCAGCAGCTCTCGGGGGGGCGGGGAGACCCAGTACTTC.

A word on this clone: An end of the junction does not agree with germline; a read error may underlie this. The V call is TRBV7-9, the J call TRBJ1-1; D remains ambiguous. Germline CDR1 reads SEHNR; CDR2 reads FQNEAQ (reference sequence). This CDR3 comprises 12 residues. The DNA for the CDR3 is TGTTCCAGCAGCTTAGTCAGGACTGAAGCTTTCTTT. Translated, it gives CSSSLVRTEAFF.

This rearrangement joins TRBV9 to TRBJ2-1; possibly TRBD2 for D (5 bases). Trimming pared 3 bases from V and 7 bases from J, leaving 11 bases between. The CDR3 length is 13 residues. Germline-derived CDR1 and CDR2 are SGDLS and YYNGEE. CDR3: CASSAPRGNEQFF. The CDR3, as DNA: TGTGCCAGCAGCGCCCCCAGAGGGAATGAGCAGTTCTTC.

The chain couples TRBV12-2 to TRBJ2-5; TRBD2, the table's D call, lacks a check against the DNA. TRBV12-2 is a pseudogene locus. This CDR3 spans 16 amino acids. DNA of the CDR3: TGTGCAAGTCGCTTAGGGGGGGACGGAATGAAAGAGACCCAGTACTTC. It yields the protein CASRLGGDGMKETQYF.

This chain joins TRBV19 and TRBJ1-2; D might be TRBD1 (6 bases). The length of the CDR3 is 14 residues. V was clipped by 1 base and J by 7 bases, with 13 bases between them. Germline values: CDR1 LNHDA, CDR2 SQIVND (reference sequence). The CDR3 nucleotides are TGTGCCAGTAGTATAGGATCAGGGGCCCCTGGCTACACCTTC. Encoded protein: CASSIGSGAPGYTF.

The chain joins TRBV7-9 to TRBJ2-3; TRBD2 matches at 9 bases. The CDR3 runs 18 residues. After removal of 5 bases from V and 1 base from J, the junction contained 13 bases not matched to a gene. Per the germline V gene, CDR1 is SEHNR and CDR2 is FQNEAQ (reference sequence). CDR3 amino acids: CASSPTSGQLPGTDTQYF. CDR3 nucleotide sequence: TGTGCCAGCAGCCCTACTAGCGGGCAACTTCCTGGCACAGATACGCAGTATTTT. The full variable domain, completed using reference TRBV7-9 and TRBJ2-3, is DTGVSQNPRHKITKRGQNVTFRCDPISEHNRLYWYRQTLGQGPEFLTYFQNEAQLEKSRLLSDRFSAERPKGSFSTLEIQRTEQGDSAMYLCASSPTSGQLPGTDTQYFGPGTRLTVL.

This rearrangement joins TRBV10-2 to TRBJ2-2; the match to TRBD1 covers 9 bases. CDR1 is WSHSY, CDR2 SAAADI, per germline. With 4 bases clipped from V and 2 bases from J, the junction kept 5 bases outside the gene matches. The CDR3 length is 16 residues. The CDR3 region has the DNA TGCGCCAGCAGTGGGCCGGGACAGGGTAACACCGGGGAGCTGTTTTTT. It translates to CASSGPGQGNTGELFF.

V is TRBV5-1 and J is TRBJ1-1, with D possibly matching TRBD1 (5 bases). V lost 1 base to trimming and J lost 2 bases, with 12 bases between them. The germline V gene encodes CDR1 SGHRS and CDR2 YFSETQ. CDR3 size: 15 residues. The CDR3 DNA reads TGCGCCAGCAGCTTGTGGGGGGGAACTAACACTGAAGCTTTCTTT. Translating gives CASSLWGGTNTEAFF.

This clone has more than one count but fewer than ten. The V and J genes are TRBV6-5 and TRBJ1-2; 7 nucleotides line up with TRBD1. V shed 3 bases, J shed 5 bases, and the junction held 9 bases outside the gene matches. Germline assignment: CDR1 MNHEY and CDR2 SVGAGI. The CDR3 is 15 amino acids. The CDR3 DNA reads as TGTGCCAGCAGTTATGAGCAGGGGGGAAGGTATGGCTACACCTTC. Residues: CASSYEQGGRYGYTF.

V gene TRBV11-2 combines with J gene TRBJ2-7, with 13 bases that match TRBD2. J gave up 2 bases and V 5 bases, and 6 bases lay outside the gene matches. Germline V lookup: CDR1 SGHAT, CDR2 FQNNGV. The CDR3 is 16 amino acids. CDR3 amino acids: CASSPGLAGQAYEQYF. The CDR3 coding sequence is TGTGCCAGCAGCCCGGGACTAGCGGGACAAGCCTACGAGCAGTACTTC. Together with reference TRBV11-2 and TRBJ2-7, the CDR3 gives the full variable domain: EAGVAQSPRYKIIEKRQSVAFWCNPISGHATLYWYQQILGQGPKLLIQFQNNGVVDDSQLPKDRFSAERLKGVDSTLKIQPAKLEDSAVYLCASSPGLAGQAYEQYFGPGTRLTVT.